This paragraph covers one TCR beta chain sequence. The data stem from a study of T cell changes during pregnancy in multiple sclerosis. Trimming took off 4 bases at V and 2 bases at J, with 7 bases between the two ends. CDR3 size: 13 residues. Germline V gives CDR1 MRHNA, CDR2 SNTAGT. Data came from immunoSEQ multiplex PCR; TCRdb stores just in-frame clones and leaves some out. The sample holds over 20,000 clones; more than 85% are singletons and the top ten take less than 9.5%. The V call is TRBV6-4, the J call TRBJ2-3; no clear D gene. Sequencing used CD8+ T cells from peripheral blood mononuclear cells, obtained after pregnancy. The receptor's source is a female donor with multiple sclerosis, enrolled in a pregnancy study. The CDR3 here is CASSAGTTDTQYF. CDR3 DNA sequence: TGTGCCAGCAGTGCCGGTACCACAGATACGCAGTATTTT.